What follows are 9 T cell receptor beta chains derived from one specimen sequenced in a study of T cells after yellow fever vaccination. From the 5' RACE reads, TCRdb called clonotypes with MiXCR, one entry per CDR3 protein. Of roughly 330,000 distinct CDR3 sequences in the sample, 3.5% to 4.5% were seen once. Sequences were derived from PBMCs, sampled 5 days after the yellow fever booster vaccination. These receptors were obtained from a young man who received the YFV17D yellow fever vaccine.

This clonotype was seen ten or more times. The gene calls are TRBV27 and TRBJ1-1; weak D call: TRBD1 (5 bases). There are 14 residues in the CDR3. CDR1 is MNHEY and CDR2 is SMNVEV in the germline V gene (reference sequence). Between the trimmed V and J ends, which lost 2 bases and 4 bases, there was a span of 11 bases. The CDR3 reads CASSLGEGPTEAFF. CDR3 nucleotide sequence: TGTGCCAGCAGTTTAGGCGAGGGGCCCACTGAAGCTTTCTTT.

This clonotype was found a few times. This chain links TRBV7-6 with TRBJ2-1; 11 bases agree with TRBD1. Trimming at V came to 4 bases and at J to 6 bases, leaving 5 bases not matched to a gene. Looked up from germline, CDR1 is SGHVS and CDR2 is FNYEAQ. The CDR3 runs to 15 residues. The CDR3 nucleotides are TGTGCCAGCAGCTCAGGACAGGGGGCGCCCAATGAGCAGTTCTTC. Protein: CASSSGQGAPNEQFF.

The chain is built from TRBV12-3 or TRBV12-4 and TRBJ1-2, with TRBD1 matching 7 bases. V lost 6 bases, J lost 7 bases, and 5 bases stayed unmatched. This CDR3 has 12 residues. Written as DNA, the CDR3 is TGTGCCAGCAGCCAGACAGGGCTTGGCTACACCTTC. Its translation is CASSQTGLGYTF.

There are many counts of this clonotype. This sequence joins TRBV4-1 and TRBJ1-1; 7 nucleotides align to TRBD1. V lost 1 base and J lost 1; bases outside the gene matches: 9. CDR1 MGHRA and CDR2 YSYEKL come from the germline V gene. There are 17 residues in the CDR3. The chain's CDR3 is CASSQGPLRQGNTEAFF. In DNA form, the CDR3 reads TGCGCCAGCAGCCAAGGACCGCTCCGACAGGGGAACACTGAAGCTTTCTTT.

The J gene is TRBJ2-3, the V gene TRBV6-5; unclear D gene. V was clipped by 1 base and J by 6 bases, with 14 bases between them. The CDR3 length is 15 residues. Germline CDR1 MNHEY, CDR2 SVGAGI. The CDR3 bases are TGTGCCAGCAGTTACTGGGAAGCAGCGATCGATACGCAGTATTTT. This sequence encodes CASSYWEAAIDTQYF.

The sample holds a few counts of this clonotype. CDR3 residues: CASSPPYGLGSYNEQFF. In DNA form, the CDR3 reads TGTGCCAGCAGCCCGCCTTATGGACTAGGCTCCTACAATGAGCAGTTCTTC. The chain employs TRBV13 and TRBJ2-1, with 7 nucleotides matching TRBD2. This CDR3 region has 17 residues. With V trimmed by 5 bases and J by 0 bases, 10 bases remained unmatched. The germline gives CDR1 PRHDT, CDR2 FYEKMQ (reference sequence).

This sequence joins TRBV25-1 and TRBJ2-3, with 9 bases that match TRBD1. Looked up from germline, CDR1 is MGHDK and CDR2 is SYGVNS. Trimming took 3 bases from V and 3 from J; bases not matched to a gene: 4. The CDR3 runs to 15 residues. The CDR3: CASSDGTGRTDTQYF. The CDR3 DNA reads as TGTGCCAGCAGTGACGGGACAGGGAGGACAGATACGCAGTATTTT.

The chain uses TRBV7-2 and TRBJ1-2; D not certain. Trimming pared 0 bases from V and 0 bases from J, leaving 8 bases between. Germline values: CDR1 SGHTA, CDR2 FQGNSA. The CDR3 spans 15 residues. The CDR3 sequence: CASSLALLSNYGYTF. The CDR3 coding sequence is TGTGCCAGCAGCTTAGCGCTCCTATCTAACTATGGCTACACCTTC. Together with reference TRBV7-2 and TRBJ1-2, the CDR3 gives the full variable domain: GAGVSQSPSNKVTEKGKDVELRCDPISGHTALYWYRQSLGQGLEFLIYFQGNSAPDKSGLPSDRFSAERTGGSVSTLTIQRTQQEDSAVYLCASSLALLSNYGYTFGSGTRLTVV.

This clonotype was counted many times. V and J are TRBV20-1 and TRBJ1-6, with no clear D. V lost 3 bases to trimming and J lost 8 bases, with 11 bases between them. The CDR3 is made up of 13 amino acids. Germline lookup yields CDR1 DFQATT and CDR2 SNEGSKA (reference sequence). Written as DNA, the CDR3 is TGCAGTGCTAGCCCGGGTACGGATTCACCCCTCCACTTT. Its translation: CSASPGTDSPLHF.